This note documents a single TCR beta chain sequence. The specificity of this receptor is unknown. No much larger clonotype is one base removed from it; base qualities were not supplied. The data stem from a study of technical replicates of blood from several donors (dated 2017 in TCRdb). CDR1 and CDR2 are read off the germline V gene (reference sequence) as SEHNR and FQNEAQ. The CDR3 runs 17 amino acids, cysteine and phenylalanine included. Only CDR3 DNA remains: 51 bases, in frame from the first base. Trimmed from V: 4 bases; trimmed from J: 8 bases; junction bases lacking a gene match: 11. To prepare the library, the immunoSEQ multiplex PCR assay was applied. TCRdb took over this immuneACCESS table, retaining in-frame rearrangements with V and J assigned. Such tables are incomplete; in checked studies, under half of the missing clones stem from an unresolved V gene, and the remainder is unexplained. The sample records tens of thousands of clones, approximately 97% of which are singletons. The top ten constitute 0.18% of the sample.

The chain was built from TRBV7-9 and TRBJ2-1, with TRBD2 identical over 13 junction bases. The sequence came from a human donor in good health. The sample was T cells isolated from PBMCs. The CDR3 has the sequence CASSSHYTSGGAHEQFF. The nucleotide sequence is given as TGTGCCAGCAGCTCCCACTATACTAGCGGGGGGGCCCATGAGCAGTTCTTC.